The 28 T cell receptor beta chains listed next were all sequenced from one sample in a study of blood T cell repertoires in COVID-19. The repertoire was sequenced with immunoSEQ multiplex PCR; TCRdb's copy has only in-frame clones and lacks some. The sample has 95,000 to 100,000 clones, about 89% seen once. The sample was peripheral blood. Every receptor here comes from a man between 50 and 59 years old with acute or convalescent COVID-19.

V gene TRBV7-9 combines with J gene TRBJ2-2; perhaps TRBD2 as D (5 bases). CDR3 length: 17 residues. Trimming removed 5 bases from V and 0 bases from J, with 16 bases in between. Germline V gives CDR1 SEHNR, CDR2 FQNEAQ (reference sequence). The CDR3 loop reads CASSLPQDLTNTGELFF. CDR3 bases: TGTGCCAGCAGCCTACCCCAGGACTTAACGAACACCGGGGAGCTGTTTTTT.

The gene calls are TRBV5-1 and TRBJ1-5; tentative D call: TRBD1 (5 bases). Germline values: CDR1 SGHRS, CDR2 YFSETQ. This CDR3 region has 14 residues. V gave up 4 bases and J gave up 2 bases, with 10 bases separating them. The CDR3: CASSPGHRNQPQHF. The CDR3 bases are TGCGCCAGCAGCCCCGGACACCGCAATCAGCCCCAGCATTTT.

This clone was counted only a few times. The rearrangement links TRBV4-2 to TRBJ2-7, with D possibly being TRBD2 (6 bases). V gave up 4 bases and J gave up 2 bases, with 15 bases separating them. The CDR3 sequence is 15 residues long. CDR1 is LGHNA and CDR2 is YNFKEQ in the germline V gene. CDR3: CASSPPGGPTYEQYF. Here the CDR3 DNA reads TGTGCCAGCAGCCCCCCCGGGGGACCAACCTACGAGCAGTACTTC.

The chain carries TRBV6-6 and TRBJ1-4, with TRBD1 as a possible D gene (5 bases). Per the germline V gene, CDR1 is MNHNY and CDR2 is SVGAGI (reference sequence). The germline V and J ends were trimmed by 6 bases and 4 bases, with 15 bases remaining between them. The CDR3 contains 15 residues. DNA of the CDR3: TGTGCCAGCAGCACGACGGGACTGATTAATGAAAAACTGTTTTTT. This sequence encodes CASSTTGLINEKLFF.

The gene calls are TRBV3-1 (or the pseudogene TRBV3-2) and TRBJ1-6; no clear D gene. Germline V gene data show CDR1 as LGHDT and CDR2 as YNNKEL (reference sequence). The CDR3 is 13 amino acids. The V and J ends lost 2 bases and 10 bases respectively, with 9 bases between them. CDR3 sequence reads: CASSQNRASPLHF. The CDR3 coding sequence is TGTGCCAGCAGCCAAAACAGAGCCTCACCCCTCCACTTT.

This clone was seen a single time. The rearrangement links TRBV19 to TRBJ1-1, with D unresolved. Germline assignment: CDR1 LNHDA and CDR2 SQIVND (reference sequence). The V and J ends lost 5 bases and 6 bases respectively, with 16 bases between them. This CDR3 spans 14 amino acids. The CDR3 sequence: CASSPGSGKAEAFF. CDR3 DNA sequence: TGTGCCAGTAGTCCCGGATCAGGTAAGGCTGAAGCTTTCTTT.

This rearrangement joins TRBV7-9 to TRBJ1-2; the match to TRBD1 covers 10 bases. Germline CDR1 and CDR2: SEHNR and FQNEAQ (reference sequence). Trimming took 1 base from V and 8 from J; bases not matched to a gene: 4. This CDR3 has 14 amino acids. CDR3 sequence reads: CASSLGTTGGGYTF. CDR3 nucleotide sequence: TGTGCCAGCAGCTTAGGGACGACAGGGGGCGGCTACACCTTC.

This sequence joins TRBV23-1 and TRBJ2-5; D remains unclear. TRBV23-1 is filed as an ORF, its function uncertain. This CDR3 contains 13 residues. The ends were cut back, 7 bases at V and 0 bases at J, with 9 bases in the middle. The CDR3 here is CASNARYQETQYF. In DNA, the CDR3 is TGCGCCAGCAACGCGCGGTACCAAGAGACCCAGTACTTC.

The chain uses TRBV6-5 and TRBJ2-1; D may be TRBD1 (6 bases). This CDR3 has 13 amino acids. The V end lost 0 bases, the J end lost 11 bases, and 11 bases lay between the germline ends. Germline V gene lookup returns CDR1 MNHEY and CDR2 SVGAGI. This CDR3 is CASSYSHREKQFF. The CDR3 DNA reads as TGTGCCAGCAGTTACTCGCACAGGGAGAAGCAGTTCTTC.

The chain joins TRBV3-1 (or the pseudogene TRBV3-2) to TRBJ1-5; unclear D gene. The CDR3 has 16 amino acids. From germline, CDR1 is LGHDT and CDR2 YNNKEL (reference sequence). V was cut by 3 bases and J by 4 bases, with 16 bases left in between. The CDR3 is CASSHEPSGANQPQHF. In DNA form, the CDR3 reads TGTGCCAGCAGCCACGAACCATCGGGAGCAAATCAGCCCCAGCATTTT.

This chain links TRBV5-1 with TRBJ2-1, with TRBD1 as a possible D gene (5 bases). Trimming cost V 4 bases and J 0 bases, with 14 bases left between them. Germline CDR1 reads SGHRS; CDR2 reads YFSETQ. This CDR3 comprises 16 residues. The CDR3 loop reads CASSLNLRGSYNEQFF. The CDR3 nucleotides read TGCGCCAGCAGCCTCAATTTAAGGGGCTCCTACAATGAGCAGTTCTTC. Looking up the rest from reference TRBV5-1 and TRBJ2-1 gives the full variable domain: KAGVTQTPRYLIKTRGQQVTLSCSPISGHRSVSWYQQTPGQGLQFLFEYFSETQRNKGNFPGRFSGRQFSNSRSEMNVSTLELGDSALYLCASSLNLRGSYNEQFFGPGTRLTVL.

V is TRBV27 and J is TRBJ2-5, with 10 positions matching TRBD1. CDR3 length: 13 amino acids. Germline trimming cut 6 bases from V and 4 bases from J; bases unmatched to any gene: 2. The germline CDR1 and CDR2 sequences are MNHEY and SMNVEV (reference sequence). CDR3 sequence reads: CASSWTGGETQYF. DNA of the CDR3: TGTGCCAGCAGCTGGACAGGGGGAGAGACCCAGTACTTC.

This clone was found a few times. The chain uses TRBV11-2 and TRBJ2-7, with 7 bases matching TRBD1. V was clipped by 4 bases and J by 0 bases; unmatched bases: 12. Germline CDR1 SGHAT, CDR2 FQNNGV. This CDR3 region has 17 residues. For the CDR3, the DNA is TGTGCCAGCAGCTCCCAGACAGGGTTATTGAGCTCCTACGAGCAGTACTTC. Its protein product is CASSSQTGLLSSYEQYF.

The genes are TRBV27 and TRBJ1-5; maybe TRBD1 (5 bases). The CDR3 spans 17 residues. Germline CDR1 MNHEY, CDR2 SMNVEV (reference sequence). V was trimmed by 0 bases and J by 0 bases, leaving 12 bases between them. The CDR3 loop reads CASSLSSAGHSNQPQHF. CDR3 nucleotides: TGTGCCAGCAGTTTATCGAGTGCGGGGCATAGCAATCAGCCCCAGCATTTT.

The genes are TRBV5-1 and TRBJ1-4; no clear D. V was trimmed by 3 bases and J by 0 bases, leaving 9 bases between them. Germline V gene data show CDR1 as SGHRS and CDR2 as YFSETQ. The CDR3 extends over 15 amino acids. CDR3 region: CASSSRIATNEKLFF. Written as DNA, the CDR3 is TGCGCCAGCAGCTCCAGGATAGCAACTAATGAAAAACTGTTTTTT.

The rearrangement joins TRBV29-1 to TRBJ1-2, with a weak D call TRBD1 (6 bases). The V gene lost 1 base and the J gene lost 5 bases, with 14 bases spanning the gap. Germline lookup yields CDR1 SQVTM and CDR2 ANQGSEA. This CDR3 has 14 residues. CDR3 sequence: CSVEARTALYGYTF. DNA for the CDR3: TGCAGCGTTGAAGCTCGGACAGCCCTATATGGCTACACCTTC.

The chain couples TRBV13 to TRBJ2-3, with TRBD2 identical over 13 bases. With V trimmed by 5 bases and J by 6 bases, 11 bases remained unmatched. Germline V CDR1 and CDR2: PRHDT, FYEKMQ (reference sequence). The CDR3 consists of 17 residues. This CDR3 reads CASSLPGTSGEGDTQYF. The CDR3, as DNA: TGTGCCAGCAGCCTACCCGGGACTAGCGGGGAGGGGGATACGCAGTATTTT.

The genes are TRBV7-9 and TRBJ1-4; the D is unclear. V was trimmed by 5 bases and J by 0 bases, leaving 10 bases between them. This CDR3 spans 15 amino acids. Per the germline V gene, CDR1 is SEHNR and CDR2 is FQNEAQ (reference sequence). CDR3 DNA sequence: TGTGCCAGCAGCACGGCGGCTGCAACTAATGAAAAACTGTTTTTT. This gives the protein CASSTAAATNEKLFF.

V gene TRBV7-2 combines with J gene TRBJ1-6, with 8 bases lining up with TRBD1. CDR3 length: 15 amino acids. The V gene end was trimmed by 5 bases and the J gene end by 7 bases; junction bases not matched to a gene: 7. Germline CDR1 SGHTA, CDR2 FQGNSA. For the CDR3, the DNA is TGTGCCAGCAGCCCACCCCAGGGGGCCAATTCACCCCTCCACTTT. It translates to CASSPPQGANSPLHF.

A single count supports this clone. J is TRBJ2-5 and V is TRBV6-4; TRBD2 might be the D (7 bases). This CDR3 has 10 amino acids. Germline CDR1 and CDR2: MRHNA and SNTAGT. The CDR3 protein is CGGGLETQYF. The CDR3, as DNA: TGTGGGGGGGGGCTGGAGACCCAGTACTTC.

CDR3 sequence: CASSIPGSVQETQYF. CDR3 bases: TGTGCCAGTAGTATTCCCGGGTCAGTCCAAGAGACCCAGTACTTC. The chain has TRBV19 and TRBJ2-5; D not resolved. The CDR3 covers 15 residues. Looked up from germline, CDR1 is LNHDA and CDR2 is SQIVND (reference sequence). Trimming took 3 bases from V and 1 from J, leaving 12 bases between them.

The CDR3 protein is CASSLGRGTYGYTF. DNA of the CDR3: TGTGCCAGCAGCTTGGGAAGGGGCACCTATGGCTACACCTTC. This chain joins TRBV5-6 and TRBJ1-2; the D gene is possibly TRBD1 (5 bases). V gave up 0 bases and J gave up 4 bases, with 10 bases separating them. Germline V lookup: CDR1 SGHDT, CDR2 YYEEEE. The CDR3 sequence is 14 residues long.

CDR3 bases: TGTGCCAGCAACCTACGGCAGGGGGAAGAGACCCAGTACTTC. Its protein product is CASNLRQGEETQYF. The J gene is TRBJ2-5, the V gene TRBV9, with 7 bases matching TRBD1. CDR1 SGDLS and CDR2 YYNGEE come from the germline V gene. This CDR3 region has 14 residues. V was clipped by 6 bases and J by 3 bases; unmatched bases: 8.

In this sample, this clone turned up once. V and J are TRBV3-1 (or the pseudogene TRBV3-2) and TRBJ1-1; 10 nucleotides agree with TRBD1. Losses at the gene ends were 10 bases for V and 4 bases for J; bases not matched to a gene: 9. The CDR3 sequence is 14 residues long. Germline CDR1 LGHDT, CDR2 YNNKEL (reference sequence). The CDR3 spells CATGQGGGGTEAFF. In DNA, the CDR3 is TGTGCCACAGGACAGGGGGGGGGAGGCACTGAAGCTTTCTTT.

V and J are TRBV6-5 and TRBJ2-7; D might be TRBD2 (5 bases). The CDR3 is made up of 12 amino acids. Germline assignment: CDR1 MNHEY and CDR2 SVGAGI. V lost 7 bases, J lost 6 bases, and 13 bases lay in between. CDR3 DNA sequence: TGTGCCAGCAACACCCGGGGTGGCGAGCAGTACTTC. This codes for CASNTRGGEQYF.

The chain links TRBV4-1 to TRBJ2-7; 9 bases fit TRBD1. This CDR3 is built from 14 residues. Germline V lookup: CDR1 MGHRA, CDR2 YSYEKL. Trimming cost V 3 bases and J 6 bases; bases outside gene matches: 6. The CDR3: CASSQGDRASEQYF. Here the CDR3 DNA reads TGCGCCAGCAGCCAGGGGGACAGGGCCAGCGAGCAGTACTTC.

V gene TRBV3-1 (or the pseudogene TRBV3-2) combines with J gene TRBJ2-5; D possibly corresponds to TRBD1 (8 bases). CDR3 length: 16 residues. V was trimmed by 2 bases and J by 4 bases, leaving 17 bases between them. Germline loops: CDR1 LGHDT, CDR2 YNNKEL (reference sequence). The CDR3 protein is CASSQPTGGGRETQYF. The CDR3, as DNA: TGTGCCAGCAGCCAACCTACAGGGGGGGGACGAGAGACCCAGTACTTC.

The J gene is TRBJ1-2, the V gene TRBV5-1; the D is unclear. V was pared by 3 bases and J by 1 base, with 10 bases between. The CDR3 contains 14 residues. Germline CDR1 reads SGHRS; CDR2 reads YFSETQ. The CDR3 sequence is CASSSNRDNYGYTF. DNA of the CDR3: TGCGCCAGCAGCTCAAACCGGGATAACTATGGCTACACCTTC.